The 10 T cell receptor beta chains in this list originate from one sample, sequenced in a study of CDR3 diversity in severe acne. TCRdb ran MiXCR on the PCR reads and lists one entry per CDR3 protein. This sample has more than 85,000 distinct CDR3 sequences, with 45% to 55% found just once. The material sequenced was blood. These receptors were collected from a male donor with severe acne vulgaris.

Note on this clonotype: It may be a read error: a sequence one base away is much more abundant. The gene calls are TRBV2 and TRBJ2-2, with D unresolved. The germline gives CDR1 SNHLY, CDR2 FYNNEI. V gave up 8 bases and J gave up 3 bases, with 16 bases separating them. This CDR3 contains 15 residues. The CDR3 bases are TGTGCCAGCCGAGGAGCGAGAGGTGACACCGGGGAGCTGTTTTTT. Protein: CASRGARGDTGELFF.

V usage is TRBV7-9 and J usage is TRBJ1-5, with 12 positions matching TRBD1. The length of the CDR3 is 18 residues. J was trimmed by 3 bases and V by 5 bases; bases with no gene match: 11. CDR1 and CDR2 from the germline V gene are SEHNR and FQNEAQ (reference sequence). The CDR3 DNA reads TGTGCCAGCAGCGAGGGGACAGGGGGCTTTGATTTCAATCAGCCCCAGCATTTT. Encoded protein: CASSEGTGGFDFNQPQHF.

This clonotype was seen ten or more times. The rearrangement uses TRBV9 and TRBJ2-1; 7 bases align to TRBD1. The CDR3 is made up of 17 amino acids. Germline V CDR1 and CDR2: SGDLS, YYNGEE. Germline trimming cut 0 bases from V and 3 bases from J; bases unmatched to any gene: 9. This CDR3 is CASSVAYRDSYYNEQFF. The DNA of the CDR3 is TGTGCCAGCAGCGTAGCTTATCGGGACAGCTACTACAATGAGCAGTTCTTC.

This clonotype appeared a few times. The chain is built from TRBV5-1 and TRBJ1-1; unclear D gene. The CDR3 contains 12 residues. The germline V gene encodes CDR1 SGHRS and CDR2 YFSETQ. V was shortened by 5 bases and J by 8 bases, with 13 bases between the two germline ends. This CDR3 reads CASSLDQIEAFF. As DNA, the CDR3 is TGCGCCAGCAGTTTAGACCAGATAGAAGCTTTCTTT.

Concerning this clonotype itself: The junction departs from germline at one end; a sequencing error may be responsible. The V call is TRBV10-3, the J call TRBJ1-3, with a weak D call TRBD1 (5 bases). The CDR3 spans 15 residues. Germline loops: CDR1 ENHRY, CDR2 SYGVKD. In nucleotides, the CDR3 is TGTGCCAGCACCTTTGCGGGGCCCTCTGGAAACACCATATACTTT. This codes for CASTFAGPSGNTIYF.

This clonotype was counted ten times or more. This chain joins TRBV25-1 and TRBJ2-5, with 9 nucleotides matching TRBD2. Germline V gene data show CDR1 as MGHDK and CDR2 as SYGVNS. V gave up 10 bases and J gave up 5 bases; unmatched junction bases: 14. The CDR3 consists of 15 residues. The DNA for the CDR3 is TGTGCCACCACCGGGGCTAGCGGGACTCAGGAGACCCAGTACTTC. As protein: CATTGASGTQETQYF.

The chain links TRBV20-1 to TRBJ2-7; 7 positions match TRBD1. The junction had 5 bases not matched to a gene; V was cut back by 1 base and J by 2 bases. The CDR3 has 14 amino acids. Germline CDR1 and CDR2: DFQATT and SNEGSKA (reference sequence). The CDR3 DNA reads as TGCAGTGCTAGAGCCTCGACAGGGACCTACGAGCAGTACTTC. It encodes CSARASTGTYEQYF.

The sample holds one count of this clonotype. The rearrangement uses TRBV7-9 and TRBJ2-7; 10 bases line up with TRBD2. The J call is in doubt because the DNA end fits TRBJ2-1 better. From germline, CDR1 is SEHNR and CDR2 FQNEAQ (reference sequence). This CDR3 comprises 16 residues. In DNA, the CDR3 is TGTGCCAGCAGCTTTCCTAGCGGGAGATTCTACAATGAGCAGTTCTTC. This sequence encodes CASSFPSGRFYNEQFF.

This clonotype occurred a few times. The chain joins TRBV2 to TRBJ2-3; 9 bases align to TRBD1. CDR3 length: 15 residues. The V gene end was trimmed by 3 bases and the J gene end by 11 bases; junction bases not matched to a gene: 12. The germline gives CDR1 SNHLY, CDR2 FYNNEI. In DNA form, the CDR3 reads TGTGCCAGCAGTGACGGGGACAGGGTTCTCAATGAGCAGTATTTT. Translated: CASSDGDRVLNEQYF.

This clonotype occurred a few times. The chain combines TRBV6-4 with TRBJ2-3; 14 bases line up with TRBD2. Germline V gene data show CDR1 as MRHNA and CDR2 as SNTAGT. V lost 0 bases and J lost 6; bases outside the gene matches: 2. This CDR3 spans 16 amino acids. The CDR3 is CASSDSGTSGSDTQYF. The CDR3, as DNA: TGTGCCAGCAGTGACTCGGGGACTAGCGGGAGCGATACGCAGTATTTT.